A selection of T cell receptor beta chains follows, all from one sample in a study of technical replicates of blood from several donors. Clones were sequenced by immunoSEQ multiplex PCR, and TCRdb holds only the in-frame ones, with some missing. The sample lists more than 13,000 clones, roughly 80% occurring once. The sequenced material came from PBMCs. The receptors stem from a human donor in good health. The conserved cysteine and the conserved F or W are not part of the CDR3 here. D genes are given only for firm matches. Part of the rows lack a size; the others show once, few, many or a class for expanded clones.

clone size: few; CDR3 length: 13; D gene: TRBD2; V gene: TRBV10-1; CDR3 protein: ASRRTSGIFYEQY
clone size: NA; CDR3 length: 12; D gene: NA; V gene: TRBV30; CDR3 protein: AWSVLRRVNEQF
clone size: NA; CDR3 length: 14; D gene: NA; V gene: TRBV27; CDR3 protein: ASSLIPGLSTDTQY
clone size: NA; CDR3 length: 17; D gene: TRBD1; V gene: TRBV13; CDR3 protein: ASSLGLFDGDRGRNIQY
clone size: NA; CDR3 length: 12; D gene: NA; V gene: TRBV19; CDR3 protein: ASSSTSRGYGYT
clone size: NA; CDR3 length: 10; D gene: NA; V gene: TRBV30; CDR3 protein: AWSVLREKLF
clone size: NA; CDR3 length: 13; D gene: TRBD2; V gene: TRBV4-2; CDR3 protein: ASSQGRGRNNEQF
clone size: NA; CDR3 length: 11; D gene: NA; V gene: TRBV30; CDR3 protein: ASFSVANYGYT
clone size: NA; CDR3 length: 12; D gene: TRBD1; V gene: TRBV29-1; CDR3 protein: SAGTGDGTDTQY
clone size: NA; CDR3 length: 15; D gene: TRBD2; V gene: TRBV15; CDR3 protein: ATSRERAGVSYNEQF
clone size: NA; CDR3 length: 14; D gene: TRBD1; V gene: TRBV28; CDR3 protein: ASSITPGPPGGPQH
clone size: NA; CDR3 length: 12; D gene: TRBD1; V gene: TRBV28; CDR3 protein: ASGTGTGVQPQH
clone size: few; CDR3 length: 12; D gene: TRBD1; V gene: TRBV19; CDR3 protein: ASSAGTGGRGYT
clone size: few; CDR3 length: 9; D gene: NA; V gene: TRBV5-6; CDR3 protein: ASSIRQRQY
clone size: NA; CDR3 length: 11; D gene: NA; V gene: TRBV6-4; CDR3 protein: ASAETGNQPQH
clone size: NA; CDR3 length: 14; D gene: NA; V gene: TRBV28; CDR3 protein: ASSLGVSPGGYGYT
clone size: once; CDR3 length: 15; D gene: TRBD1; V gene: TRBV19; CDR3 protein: ASSIDRQGDDNEKLF
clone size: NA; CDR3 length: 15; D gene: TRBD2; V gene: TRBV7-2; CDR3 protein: ASSPRMMTSGRDTQY
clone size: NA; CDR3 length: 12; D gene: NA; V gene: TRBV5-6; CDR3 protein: ASSLPPSTDTQY
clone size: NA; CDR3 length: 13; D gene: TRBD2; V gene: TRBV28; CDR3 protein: ASRGGVAGENEQF
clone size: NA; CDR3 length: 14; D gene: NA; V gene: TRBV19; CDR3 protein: ASNALGGGAGTEAF
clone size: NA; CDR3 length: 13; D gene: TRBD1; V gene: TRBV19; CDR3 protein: ASQASSTGSGEQY
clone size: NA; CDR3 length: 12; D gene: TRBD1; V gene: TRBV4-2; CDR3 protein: ASSPDRVGTEAF
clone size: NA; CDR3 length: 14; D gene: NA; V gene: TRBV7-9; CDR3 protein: ASSLVSPANTGELF
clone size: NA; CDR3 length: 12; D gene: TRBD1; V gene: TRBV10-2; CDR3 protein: ASRVTGVPGELF
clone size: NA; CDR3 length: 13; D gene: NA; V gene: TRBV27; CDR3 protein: ASSSLGRTSYEQY
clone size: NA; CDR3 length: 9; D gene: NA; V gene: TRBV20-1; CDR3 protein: SAATGFEAF
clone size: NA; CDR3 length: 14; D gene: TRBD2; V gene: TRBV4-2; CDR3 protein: ASSQDGSSGSSEQF
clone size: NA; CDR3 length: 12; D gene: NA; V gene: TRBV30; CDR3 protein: AWTPLDSLNEQF
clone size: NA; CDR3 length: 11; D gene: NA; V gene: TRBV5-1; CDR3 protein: ASSSQGDTEAF
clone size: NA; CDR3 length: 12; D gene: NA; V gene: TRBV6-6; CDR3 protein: ASSSLVGPYEQY
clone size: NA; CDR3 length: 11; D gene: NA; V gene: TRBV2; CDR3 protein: ASGLNGINEQY
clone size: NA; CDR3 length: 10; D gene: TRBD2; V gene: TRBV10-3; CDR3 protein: AGGGGPNEQF
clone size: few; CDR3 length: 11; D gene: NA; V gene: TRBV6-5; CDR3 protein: ASSYRGQREAF
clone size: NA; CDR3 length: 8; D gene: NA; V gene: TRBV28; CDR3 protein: ASSPGEQY
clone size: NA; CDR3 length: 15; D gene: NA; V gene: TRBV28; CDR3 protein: ASSLVYAASERNEQY
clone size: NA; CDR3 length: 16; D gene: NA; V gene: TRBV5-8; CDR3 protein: ASSLAVEALGNTDTQY
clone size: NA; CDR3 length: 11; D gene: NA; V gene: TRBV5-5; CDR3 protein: ASRTATSETQY
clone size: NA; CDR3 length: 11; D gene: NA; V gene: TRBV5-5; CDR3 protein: ASSSGGNQPQH
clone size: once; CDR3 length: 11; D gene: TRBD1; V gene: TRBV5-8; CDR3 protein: ASSLWGQYEQY
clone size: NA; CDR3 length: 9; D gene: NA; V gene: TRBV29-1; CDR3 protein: SVAVDSEAF
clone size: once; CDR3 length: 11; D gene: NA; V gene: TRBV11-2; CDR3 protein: ASSPGTLYEQY
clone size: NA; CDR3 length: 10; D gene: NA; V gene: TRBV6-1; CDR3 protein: ASGGDTGELF
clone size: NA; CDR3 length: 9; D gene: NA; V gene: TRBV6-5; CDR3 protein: ATSFVETQY
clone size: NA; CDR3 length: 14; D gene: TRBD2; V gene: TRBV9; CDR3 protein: ASSVGGRANTGELF
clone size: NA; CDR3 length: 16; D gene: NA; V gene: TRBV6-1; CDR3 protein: ASSERPFPTSGANVLT
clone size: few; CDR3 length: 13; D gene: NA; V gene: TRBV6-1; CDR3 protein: ASSKRTEVNYGYT
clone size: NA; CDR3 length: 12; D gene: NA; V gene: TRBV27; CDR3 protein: ASSLRQDRDTQY
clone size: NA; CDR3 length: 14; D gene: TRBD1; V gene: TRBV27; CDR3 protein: ASTRTGAALSSGYT
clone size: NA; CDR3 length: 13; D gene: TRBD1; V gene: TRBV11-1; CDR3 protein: ASSPGQGFYYGYT
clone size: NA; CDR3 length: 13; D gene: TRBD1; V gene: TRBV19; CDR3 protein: ASSILQGGYNEQF
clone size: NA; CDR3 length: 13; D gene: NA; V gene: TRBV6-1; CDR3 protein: ASVNGGGLPNEQF
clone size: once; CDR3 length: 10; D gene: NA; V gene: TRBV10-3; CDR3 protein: AINAQDSEQF
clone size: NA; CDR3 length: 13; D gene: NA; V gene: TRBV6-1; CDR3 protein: ASSGWQNSNQPQH